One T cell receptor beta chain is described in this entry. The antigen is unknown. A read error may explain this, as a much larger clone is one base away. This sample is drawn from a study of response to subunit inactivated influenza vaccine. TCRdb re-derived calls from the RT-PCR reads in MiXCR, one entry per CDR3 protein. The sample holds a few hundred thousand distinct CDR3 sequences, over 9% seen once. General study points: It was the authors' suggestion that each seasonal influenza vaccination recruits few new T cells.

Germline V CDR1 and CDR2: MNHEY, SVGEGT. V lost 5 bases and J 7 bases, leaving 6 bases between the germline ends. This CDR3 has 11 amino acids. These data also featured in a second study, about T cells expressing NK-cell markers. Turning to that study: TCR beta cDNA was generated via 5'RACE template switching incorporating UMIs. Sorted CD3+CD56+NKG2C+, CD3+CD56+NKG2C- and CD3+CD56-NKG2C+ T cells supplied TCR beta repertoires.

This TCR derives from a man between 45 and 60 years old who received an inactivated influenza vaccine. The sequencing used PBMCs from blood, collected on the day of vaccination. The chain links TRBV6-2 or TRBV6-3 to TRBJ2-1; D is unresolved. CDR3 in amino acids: CASSHPNEQFF. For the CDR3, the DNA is TGTGCCAGCAGTCACCCGAATGAGCAGTTCTTC.